A selection of T cell receptor beta chains follows, all from one sample in a study of Ad26.COV2.S vaccination and SARS-CoV-2 variants. The table came from immunoSEQ multiplex PCR; TCRdb's copy has only in-frame clones and leaves some out. The table shows hundreds of thousands of clones, with more than 70% occurring only once. The sequencing used peripheral blood, collected in a trial of Ad26.COV2.S vaccine versus placebo. These receptors all come from a person aged 18-65 years who received the Ad26.COV2.S COVID-19 vaccine or a placebo. Both conserved end residues are part of each CDR3. Each record gives: V gene, D gene, clone size, CDR3 length, J gene, CDR3 protein, CDR3 DNA. The D gene is left open where the match is weak. Rows give clone size only sometimes, using once, few, many, or a class for an expanded clone.

TRBV5-1,TRBD2,-,15,TRBJ2-5,CASSLIGLAEETQYF,TGCGCCAGCAGCTTGATAGGGCTAGCGGAAGAGACCCAGTACTTC
TRBV29-1,-,-,14,TRBJ2-7,CSVGGGTSSYEQYF,TGCAGCGTTGGTGGGGGGACGAGCTCCTACGAGCAGTACTTC
TRBV20-1,TRBD2,-,15,TRBJ2-1,CSASPSRTSYNEQFF,TGCAGTGCTAGTCCCTCCCGGACTAGCTACAATGAGCAGTTCTTC
TRBV6-1,-,-,13,TRBJ2-7,CASSDVYSYEQYF,TGTGCCAGCAGTGATGTCTACTCCTACGAGCAGTACTTC
TRBV7-2,-,-,19,TRBJ2-7,CASSSLLLPSGGLNSEQYF,TGTGCCAGCAGCTCCTTATTACTCCCGTCAGGGGGACTGAACTCCGAGCAGTACTTC
TRBV28,-,-,14,TRBJ1-2,CASSLNPGNYGYTF,TGTGCCAGCAGTCTTAACCCAGGAAACTATGGCTACACCTTC
TRBV27,-,few,14,TRBJ1-5,CASSPGADNQPQHF,TGTGCCAGCAGTCCCGGGGCGGATAATCAGCCCCAGCATTTT
TRBV30,TRBD1,-,13,TRBJ2-1,CAWGGQGYNEQFF,TGTGCCTGGGGGGGACAGGGTTACAATGAGCAGTTCTTC
TRBV3-1/TRBV3-2,TRBD2,-,17,TRBJ2-1,CASSQYFSGRRENEQFF,TGTGCCAGCAGCCAATATTTTAGCGGGAGGAGGGAGAATGAGCAGTTCTTC
TRBV11-2,-,-,13,TRBJ2-4,CASRAGTLNIQYF,TGTGCCAGCAGGGCCGGGACACTTAACATTCAGTACTTC
TRBV6-5,-,-,14,TRBJ2-5,CASRALVVQETQYF,TGTGCCAGCAGGGCCTTAGTTGTCCAAGAGACCCAGTACTTC
TRBV7-6,TRBD1,-,16,TRBJ2-7,CASSSKDRGDTYEQYF,TGTGCCAGCAGCTCCAAGGACAGGGGGGATACCTACGAGCAGTACTTC
TRBV30,-,-,15,TRBJ1-3,CAWRGGTSSGNTIYF,TGTGCCTGGCGGGGGGGGACCAGCTCTGGAAACACCATATATTTT
TRBV5-1,TRBD1,-,13,TRBJ2-1,CASCGTGFNEQFF,TGCGCCTCTTGTGGGACAGGGTTCAATGAGCAGTTCTTC
TRBV29-1,TRBD1,-,14,TRBJ1-1,CSVAQTGGDTEAFF,TGCAGCGTTGCCCAGACAGGGGGCGACACTGAAGCTTTCTTT
TRBV5-4,-,-,14,TRBJ1-6,CASSSTGYNSPLHF,TGTGCCAGCAGCTCGACAGGCTATAATTCACCCCTCCACTTT
TRBV7-8,-,-,18,TRBJ2-7,CASSLETAFSLTSYEQYF,TGTGCCAGCAGCTTAGAGACAGCCTTCTCTCTTACCTCCTACGAGCAGTACTTC
TRBV29-1,TRBD2,-,14,TRBJ2-6,CSVLAGAGANVLTF,TGCAGCGTTTTAGCGGGAGCTGGGGCCAACGTCCTGACTTTC
TRBV6-2/TRBV6-3,-,-,14,TRBJ1-5,CASSLWGSNQPQHF,TGTGCCAGCAGTTTGTGGGGAAGCAATCAGCCCCAGCATTTT
TRBV6-5,-,-,15,TRBJ2-6,CASRLGVSGANVLTF,TGTGCCAGCAGGTTGGGTGTCTCTGGGGCCAACGTCCTGACTTTC
TRBV19,TRBD1,-,15,TRBJ1-1,CASSRPGGVDTEAFF,TGTGCCAGTAGTCGGCCAGGGGGCGTAGACACTGAAGCTTTCTTT
TRBV7-2,-,-,13,TRBJ2-3,CASSLGSADTQYF,TGTGCCAGCAGCTTAGGTTCCGCAGATACGCAGTATTTT
TRBV3-1/TRBV3-2,TRBD2,-,17,TRBJ2-7,CASSQRGGTSGSYEQYF,TGTGCCAGCAGCCAAAGGGGTGGGACTAGCGGCTCCTACGAGCAGTACTTC
TRBV7-9,-,once,15,TRBJ2-5,CASSLRGTPQETQYF,TGTGCCAGCAGCTTGAGGGGGACTCCACAAGAGACCCAGTACTTC
TRBV6-1,-,-,15,TRBJ2-5,CASSEARVRRETQYF,TGTGCCAGCAGTGAAGCGCGGGTGCGAAGGGAGACCCAGTACTTC
TRBV19,-,-,15,TRBJ1-5,CASTSAGYSNQPQHF,TGTGCCAGTACTTCAGCGGGATATAGCAATCAGCCCCAGCATTTT
TRBV5-5,-,-,15,TRBJ2-3,CASSLGGGTTDTQYF,TGTGCCAGCAGCTTGGGAGGGGGGACTACAGATACGCAGTATTTT
TRBV3-1/TRBV3-2,TRBD1,once,15,TRBJ2-1,CASSPGTGGRNEQFF,TGTGCCAGCAGCCCCGGGACAGGGGGCCGTAATGAGCAGTTCTTC
TRBV5-4,-,-,11,TRBJ1-1,CASSLGPEAFF,TGTGCCAGCAGCTTGGGCCCTGAAGCTTTCTTT
TRBV2,-,-,15,TRBJ1-3,CASSEAGGPGNTIYF,TGTGCCAGCAGTGAAGCGGGCGGCCCTGGAAACACCATATATTTT
TRBV2,-,-,13,TRBJ1-1,CASSVREFTEAFF,TGTGCCAGCAGTGTTAGGGAGTTCACTGAAGCTTTCTTT
TRBV5-1,TRBD1,-,14,TRBJ1-2,CASSWSDREDGYTF,TGCGCCAGCAGCTGGTCCGACAGGGAGGATGGCTACACCTTC
TRBV9,-,-,16,TRBJ2-2,CASSVLPDGNTGELFF,TGTGCCAGCAGCGTACTTCCGGACGGAAACACCGGGGAGCTGTTTTTT
TRBV24-1,TRBD1,-,17,TRBJ2-1,CATSDSTGQGGGNEQFF,TGTGCCACCAGTGATTCAACGGGACAGGGCGGAGGGAATGAGCAGTTCTTC
TRBV30,-,-,12,TRBJ2-2,CAWRETAGELFF,TGTGCCTGGAGGGAGACTGCCGGGGAGCTGTTTTTT
TRBV4-2,-,-,14,TRBJ1-2,CASSQRGADYGYTF,TGTGCCAGCAGCCAACGGGGGGCGGACTATGGCTACACCTTC
TRBV7-8,-,-,19,TRBJ2-2,CASSLVTGTHTANTGELFF,TGTGCCAGCAGCTTAGTGACGGGGACACACACCGCGAACACCGGGGAGCTGTTTTTT
TRBV30,-,-,13,TRBJ1-3,CAWSGGTGNTIYF,TGTGCCTGGAGTGGGGGGACTGGAAACACCATATATTTT
TRBV5-1,-,-,15,TRBJ1-3,CASSSADRFGNTIYF,TGCGCCAGCAGCTCGGCCGACAGGTTTGGAAACACCATATATTTT
TRBV9,TRBD1,once,17,TRBJ2-2,CASSVEETGGYTGELFF,TGTGCCAGCAGCGTAGAGGAGACAGGGGGCTATACCGGGGAGCTGTTTTTT
TRBV7-2,TRBD2,-,15,TRBJ2-1,CASSTAGSGYNEQFF,TGTGCCAGCAGCACAGCGGGATCGGGCTACAATGAGCAGTTCTTC
TRBV25-1,-,-,13,TRBJ2-5,CASRGGGVETQYF,TGTGCCAGCAGAGGGGGCGGGGTGGAGACCCAGTACTTC
TRBV23-1,-,-,12,TRBJ1-1,CASSRGYREAFF,TGCGCCAGCAGTCGGGGGTACAGGGAAGCTTTCTTT
TRBV5-1,-,-,14,TRBJ2-5,CASSLSGAQETQYF,TGCGCCAGCAGCCTTAGTGGGGCCCAAGAGACCCAGTACTTC
TRBV18,-,-,14,TRBJ1-1,CASSPGGTGTEAFF,TGTGCCAGCTCACCTGGGGGGACGGGCACTGAAGCTTTCTTT
TRBV19,TRBD1,-,14,TRBJ2-7,CASSIADRAYEQYF,TGTGCCAGTAGTATAGCGGACAGGGCCTACGAGCAGTACTTC
TRBV12-3/TRBV12-4,-,-,11,TRBJ1-1,CASSFSTEAFF,TGTGCCAGCAGTTTCAGCACTGAAGCTTTCTTT
TRBV5-6,TRBD2,-,12,TRBJ2-1,CASSFRLAEQFF,TGTGCCAGCAGCTTTAGACTAGCGGAGCAGTTCTTC
TRBV5-1,-,-,15,TRBJ1-4,CASSPPAGGNEKLFF,TGCGCCAGCAGCCCACCGGCGGGCGGTAATGAAAAACTGTTTTTT